The T cell receptor (beta chain) described here comes from a study of CD8+ T cells in alopecia areata. Study results and limitations: Higher clonality than in normal scalp was seen in lesional scalp, especially alopecia totalis/universalis. TCRs were shared less clearly across patients than in mice, possibly for HLA-related reasons. Scalp sequencing captures resident alphabeta T cells of normal skin too.

V trimming: 0 bases; J trimming: 7 bases; junction bases outside the gene matches: 6. This CDR3 contains 16 residues. Germline lookup yields CDR1 MGHRA and CDR2 YSYEKL. A remark on this clone: Its matching antigen is unknown.

RNA, once extracted, was reverse transcribed into cDNA for use as the sequencing template. Only in-frame clones appear in the TCRdb table, and some are missing; sequencing was by immunoSEQ multiplex PCR. The sample includes 110,000 to 150,000 clones, about two thirds of them seen just once. Using a FACSAria, the CD4+ and CD8+ T cells were sorted from the PBMCs. J is TRBJ1-3 and V is TRBV4-1, with 10 positions matching TRBD1. Sequencing was carried out using CD8+ T cells sorted from blood. The receptor's source is a human donor in good health. The CDR3 loop reads CASSQDLGDRGNTIYF. Here the CDR3 DNA reads TGCGCCAGCAGCCAAGATCTGGGGGACAGGGGCAACACCATATATTTT.